This is a list of T cell receptor beta chains from one sample in a study of T cells in Graves' hyperthyroidism and ophthalmopathy. TCRdb re-derived calls from the multiplex PCR reads in MiXCR, one entry per CDR3 protein. The sample has some 440,000 distinct CDR3 sequences; about 15% are singletons. Specimen: blood. These receptors all come from a woman younger than 35 with Graves' hyperthyroidism. Each CDR3 is given with its conserved first and last residue. Fields, in order: V gene, CDR3 length, D gene, clone size, J gene, CDR3 protein, CDR3 DNA. The D gene is left open where the match is weak. The size of a clone is reported for some rows only, either as once, few or many, or as a class for expanded clones.

TRBV27	15	.	many	TRBJ1-1	CASSLSGLLNTEAFF	TGTGCCAGCAGTCTCTCCGGGCTCCTGAACACTGAAGCTTTCTTT
TRBV20-1	15	.	few	TRBJ2-2	CSAMGQGTGTGELFF	TGCAGTGCTATGGGTCAGGGCACGGGGACCGGGGAGCTGTTTTTT
TRBV7-6	15	TRBD1	.	TRBJ1-4	CASSEYRGPTEKLFF	TGTGCCAGCAGCGAGTACAGGGGGCCGACCGAAAAACTGTTTTTT
TRBV27	15	.	many	TRBJ2-3	CASSSPGLLTDTQYF	TGTGCCAGCAGTTCTCCGGGGCTACTCACAGATACGCAGTATTTT
TRBV5-6	13	TRBD1	many	TRBJ1-5	CASSAGGYQPQHF	TGTGCCAGCAGCGCAGGGGGATATCAGCCCCAGCATTTT
TRBV3-1	12	.	many	TRBJ1-2	CASTQGYYGYTF	TGTGCCAGCACTCAGGGTTACTATGGCTACACCTTC
TRBV20-1	16	.	many	TRBJ2-7	CSATRVWETSAGEQYF	TGCAGTGCGACCCGGGTCTGGGAGACTTCGGCTGGCGAGCAGTACTTC
TRBV3-1	14	TRBD1	many	TRBJ2-5	CASSQETGEETQYF	TGTGCCAGCAGCCAAGAGACAGGGGAAGAGACCCAGTACTTC
TRBV20-1	11	.	many	TRBJ1-4	CSVWGYEKLFF	TGCAGTGTTTGGGGGTATGAAAAACTGTTTTTT
TRBV9	14	.	many	TRBJ1-6	CASSPGKTSSPLHF	TGTGCCAGCAGCCCAGGGAAGACGAGTTCACCCCTCCACTTT
TRBV19	13	TRBD1	few	TRBJ2-7	CASKDRRAYEQYF	TGTGCCAGTAAGGACAGGCGGGCCTACGAGCAGTACTTC
TRBV12-3/TRBV12-4	13	TRBD1	.	TRBJ2-5	CASHRGWQETQYF	TGTGCCAGCCACAGGGGTTGGCAAGAGACCCAGTACTTC
TRBV11-1	14	.	many	TRBJ2-1	CASSLWGRNNEQFF	TGTGCCAGCAGCTTATGGGGACGCAACAATGAGCAGTTCTTC
TRBV2	15	.	many	TRBJ2-1	CASRGLLRGRVGQFF	TGTGCCAGCAGGGGACTTCTTAGGGGGCGGGTCGGACAGTTCTTC
TRBV28	15	.	many	TRBJ2-5	CASAGTENYQETQYF	TGTGCCAGTGCCGGGACGGAGAACTACCAAGAGACCCAGTACTTC
TRBV4-1	15	.	many	TRBJ1-2	CASSQVAETNYGYTF	TGCGCCAGCAGCCAAGTTGCAGAGACTAACTATGGCTACACCTTC
TRBV7-2	13	.	.	TRBJ2-7	CASRMTGSYEQYF	TGTGCCAGCAGGATGACAGGCTCCTACGAGCAGTACTTC
TRBV7-9	15	TRBD2	.	TRBJ2-5	CASSQREVLQETQYF	TGTGCCAGCAGCCAGCGGGAGGTCCTTCAAGAGACCCAGTACTTC
TRBV12-3/TRBV12-4	15	.	.	TRBJ1-3	CASSLEGTSGNTIYF	TGTGCCAGCAGTTTGGAGGGGACCTCTGGAAACACCATATATTTT
TRBV7-2	11	TRBD2	many	TRBJ2-4	CASGGGNIQYF	TGTGCTAGCGGGGGAGGCAACATTCAGTACTTC
TRBV5-1	15	.	many	TRBJ2-2	CASSFNQVNTGELFF	TGCGCCAGCAGCTTCAATCAGGTTAACACCGGGGAGCTGTTTTTT
TRBV3-1	14	TRBD2	many	TRBJ2-7	CASSQTSGGFEQYF	TGTGCCAGCAGCCAGACTAGCGGGGGTTTCGAGCAGTACTTC
TRBV5-5	16	TRBD1	few	TRBJ1-4	CASSPGQVATNEKLFF	TGTGCCAGCAGCCCCGGACAGGTCGCAACTAATGAAAAACTGTTTTTT
TRBV14	14	.	.	TRBJ1-2	CASSQANTGYGYTF	TGTGCCAGCAGCCAAGCGAATACGGGGTATGGCTACACCTTC
TRBV27	14	.	many	TRBJ1-5	CASSSTGFGQPQHF	TGTGCCAGCAGTTCCACAGGGTTTGGACAGCCCCAGCATTTT
TRBV11-2	15	.	many	TRBJ1-6	CASSLTGWSNSPLHF	TGTGCCAGCAGCCTGACCGGGTGGAGTAATTCACCCCTCCACTTT
TRBV3-1	13	.	few	TRBJ2-7	CASNQDPGIEQYF	TGTGCCAGCAACCAAGATCCGGGGATCGAGCAGTACTTC
TRBV6-1	15	TRBD1	.	TRBJ1-4	CASSRDSSTNEKLFF	TGTGCCAGCAGTCGGGACAGCTCAACTAATGAAAAACTGTTTTTT
TRBV20-1	17	.	many	TRBJ1-6	CSARDPSQGSYNSPLHF	TGCAGTGCTAGAGATCCGTCGCAGGGATCCTATAATTCACCCCTCCACTTT
TRBV29-1	13	TRBD1	.	TRBJ1-2	CSVDEPQGGGYTF	TGCAGCGTTGATGAGCCACAGGGGGGTGGCTACACCTTC
TRBV20-1	12	.	many	TRBJ2-7	CSTFSRDYEQYF	TGCAGTACCTTTAGCAGGGACTACGAGCAGTACTTC
TRBV5-1	15	.	many	TRBJ2-3	CASSPSWASTDTQYF	TGCGCCAGCAGCCCCAGTTGGGCGAGCACAGATACGCAGTATTTT
TRBV5-1	15	.	many	TRBJ2-7	CASSLAGDNFYEQYF	TGCGCCAGCAGCTTGGCGGGTGACAATTTCTACGAGCAGTACTTC
TRBV27	11	.	few	TRBJ1-2	CASRSPRGYTF	TGTGCCAGCAGATCCCCGCGGGGCTACACCTTC
TRBV12-3/TRBV12-4	16	.	many	TRBJ2-2	CASIPVMRGDTGELFF	TGTGCCAGCATCCCGGTTATGAGGGGGGACACCGGGGAGCTGTTTTTT
TRBV19	15	.	.	TRBJ1-5	CASSPGVYSNQPQHF	TGTGCCAGTAGCCCAGGAGTCTATAGCAATCAGCCCCAGCATTTT
TRBV2	12	.	many	TRBJ2-2	CASNRDLGELFF	TGTGCCAGCAACAGGGACCTCGGGGAGCTGTTTTTT
TRBV12-3/TRBV12-4	15	.	many	TRBJ1-3	CASSLRQGMGNTIYF	TGTGCCAGCAGTTTAAGGCAGGGGATGGGAAACACCATATATTTT
TRBV9	14	.	many	TRBJ2-3	CASSVDRSTDTQYF	TGTGCCAGCAGCGTAGACAGAAGCACAGATACGCAGTATTTT
TRBV20-1	13	TRBD1	few	TRBJ2-3	CSPGTGSINTQYF	TGCAGTCCCGGGACAGGGTCCATAAATACGCAGTATTTT
TRBV5-1	14	TRBD1	many	TRBJ2-1	CASSYRTGISEQFF	TGCGCCAGCAGCTACAGGACAGGGATCAGTGAGCAGTTCTTC
TRBV18	15	.	many	TRBJ1-1	CASSLITGRDTEAFF	TGTGCCAGCTCACTTATAACAGGGCGCGACACTGAAGCTTTCTTT
TRBV6-5	16	.	many	TRBJ1-1	CASSYAPRRRGTEAFF	TGTGCCAGCAGTTACGCCCCCAGGAGGAGGGGCACTGAAGCTTTCTTT
TRBV20-1	15	TRBD1	many	TRBJ1-4	CSARGTGAPNEKLFF	TGCAGTGCTAGAGGGACAGGGGCCCCTAATGAAAAACTGTTTTTT
TRBV4-2	14	.	few	TRBJ2-7	CASSQDSITNEQYF	TGTGCCAGCAGCCAAGATTCCATTACCAACGAGCAGTACTTC
TRBV2	12	.	many	TRBJ2-7	CASKQDFYEQYF	TGTGCCAGCAAACAGGACTTCTACGAGCAGTACTTC
TRBV18	13	.	few	TRBJ1-4	CASSPGTTEKLFF	TGTGCCAGCTCACCCGGCACGACTGAAAAACTGTTTTTT
TRBV6-6	14	.	many	TRBJ2-5	CASSYSGQQETQYF	TGTGCCAGCAGTTACTCGGGGCAGCAAGAGACCCAGTACTTC
TRBV20-1	13	.	many	TRBJ2-1	CSRSSIQDNEQFF	TGCAGCCGCTCTAGCATACAGGACAATGAGCAGTTCTTC
TRBV20-1	14	.	many	TRBJ2-7	CSARDKSGRYEQYF	TGCAGTGCTAGAGATAAGAGTGGCAGATACGAGCAGTACTTC
TRBV7-3	15	.	.	TRBJ2-3	CASSQSPGGGDTQYF	TGTGCCAGCAGCCAAAGTCCCGGAGGGGGAGATACGCAGTATTTT
TRBV6-1	15	TRBD1	many	TRBJ2-3	CASLGQGGSTDTQYF	TGTGCCAGTTTAGGACAGGGAGGTAGCACAGATACGCAGTATTTT
TRBV6-1	14	.	few	TRBJ1-3	CASSGGGTGNTIYF	TGTGCCAGCAGTGGAGGGGGTACTGGAAACACCATATATTTT
TRBV5-1	14	.	many	TRBJ2-3	CASSEQGGPDTQYF	TGCGCCAGCAGCGAGCAGGGGGGTCCAGATACGCAGTATTTT